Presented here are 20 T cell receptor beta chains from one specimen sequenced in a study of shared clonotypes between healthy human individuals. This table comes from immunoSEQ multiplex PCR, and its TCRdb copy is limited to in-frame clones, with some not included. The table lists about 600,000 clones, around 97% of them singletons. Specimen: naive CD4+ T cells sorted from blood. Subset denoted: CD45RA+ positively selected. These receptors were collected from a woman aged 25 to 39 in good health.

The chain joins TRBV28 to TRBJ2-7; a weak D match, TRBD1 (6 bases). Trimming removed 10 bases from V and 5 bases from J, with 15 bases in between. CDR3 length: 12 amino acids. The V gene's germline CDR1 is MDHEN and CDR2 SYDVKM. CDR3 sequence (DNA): TGTGCCACCGGACAGCTTCCTAACGAGCAGTACTTC. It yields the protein CATGQLPNEQYF.

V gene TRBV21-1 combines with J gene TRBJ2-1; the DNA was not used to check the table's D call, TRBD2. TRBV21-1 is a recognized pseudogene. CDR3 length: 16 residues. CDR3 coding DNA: TGTGCCAGCAGCAATGATGACGGGAAATGGTTTCATGAGCAGTTCTTC. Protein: CASSNDDGKWFHEQFF.

In DNA, the CDR3 is TGTGCCAGTAGTGTGGGACAGGTGGGCAATCAGCCCCAGCATTTT. It translates to CASSVGQVGNQPQHF. The V and J genes are TRBV19 and TRBJ1-5, with TRBD1 matching 8 bases. The CDR3 covers 15 residues. Germline V lookup: CDR1 LNHDA, CDR2 SQIVND (reference sequence). The trim removed 5 bases at V and 2 bases at J, leaving 5 bases unmatched.

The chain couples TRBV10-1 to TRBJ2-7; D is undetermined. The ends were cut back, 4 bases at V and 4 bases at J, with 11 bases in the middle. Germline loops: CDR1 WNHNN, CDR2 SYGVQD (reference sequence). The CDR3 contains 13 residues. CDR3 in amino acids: CASSGSANYEQYF. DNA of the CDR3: TGCGCCAGCAGTGGGTCGGCCAATTACGAGCAGTACTTC.

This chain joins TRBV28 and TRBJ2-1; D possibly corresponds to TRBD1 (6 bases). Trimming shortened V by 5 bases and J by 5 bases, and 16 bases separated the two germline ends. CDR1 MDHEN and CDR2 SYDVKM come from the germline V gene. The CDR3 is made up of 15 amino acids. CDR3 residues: CASSPPRGRNNEQFF. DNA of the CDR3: TGTGCCAGCAGTCCCCCCAGGGGTCGAAACAATGAGCAGTTCTTC.

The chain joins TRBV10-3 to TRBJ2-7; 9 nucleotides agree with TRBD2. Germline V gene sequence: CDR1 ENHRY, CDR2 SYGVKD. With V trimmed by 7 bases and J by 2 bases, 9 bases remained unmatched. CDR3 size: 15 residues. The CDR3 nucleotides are TGTGCCATCAACTCCCAGCGGGAGGCCCCCTACGAGCAGTACTTC. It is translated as CAINSQREAPYEQYF.

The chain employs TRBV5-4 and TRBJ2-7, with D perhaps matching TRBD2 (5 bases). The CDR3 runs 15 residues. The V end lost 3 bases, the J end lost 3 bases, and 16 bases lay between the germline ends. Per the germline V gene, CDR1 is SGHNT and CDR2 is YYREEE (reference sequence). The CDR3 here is CASSYPGTPGYEQYF. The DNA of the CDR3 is TGTGCCAGCAGCTACCCGGGAACCCCGGGCTACGAGCAGTACTTC.

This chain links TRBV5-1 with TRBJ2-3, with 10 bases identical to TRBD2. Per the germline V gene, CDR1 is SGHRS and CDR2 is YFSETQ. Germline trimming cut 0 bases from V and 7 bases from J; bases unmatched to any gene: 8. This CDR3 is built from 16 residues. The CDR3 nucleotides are TGCGCCAGCAGCTTGGAAGGTAGCGGGAGGAGGTATACGCAGTATTTT. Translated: CASSLEGSGRRYTQYF. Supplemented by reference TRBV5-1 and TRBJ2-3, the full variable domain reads KAGVTQTPRYLIKTRGQQVTLSCSPISGHRSVSWYQQTPGQGLQFLFEYFSETQRNKGNFPGRFSGRQFSNSRSEMNVSTLELGDSALYLCASSLEGSGRRYTQYFGPGTRLTVL.

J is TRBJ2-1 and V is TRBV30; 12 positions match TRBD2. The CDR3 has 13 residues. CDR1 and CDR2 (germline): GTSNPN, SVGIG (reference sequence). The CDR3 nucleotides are TGTGCTAGGACTAGCGGGGCCTACAATGAGCAGTTCTTC. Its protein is CARTSGAYNEQFF. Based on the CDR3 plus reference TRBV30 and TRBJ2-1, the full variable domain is SQTIHQWPATLVQPVGSPLSLECTVEGTSNPNLYWYRQAAGRGLQLLFYSVGIGQISSEVPQNLSASRPQDRQFILSSKKLLLSDSGFYLCARTSGAYNEQFFGPGTRLTVL.

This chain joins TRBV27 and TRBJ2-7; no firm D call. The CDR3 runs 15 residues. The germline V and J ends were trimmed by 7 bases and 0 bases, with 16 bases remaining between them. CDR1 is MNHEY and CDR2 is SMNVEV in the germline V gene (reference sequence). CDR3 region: CASNWEGLSSYEQYF. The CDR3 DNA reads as TGTGCCAGCAATTGGGAAGGGCTGAGCTCCTACGAGCAGTACTTC.

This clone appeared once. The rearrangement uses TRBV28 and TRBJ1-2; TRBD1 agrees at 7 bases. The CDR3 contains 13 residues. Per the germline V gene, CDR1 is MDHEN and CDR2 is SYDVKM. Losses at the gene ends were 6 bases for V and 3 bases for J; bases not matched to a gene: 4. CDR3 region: CASRAGQHYGYTF. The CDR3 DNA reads TGTGCCAGCAGAGCGGGACAGCACTATGGCTACACCTTC.

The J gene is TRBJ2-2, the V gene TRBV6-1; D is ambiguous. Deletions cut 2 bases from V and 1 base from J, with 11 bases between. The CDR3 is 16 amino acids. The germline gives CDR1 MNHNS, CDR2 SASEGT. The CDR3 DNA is TGTGCCAGCAGTGAACAAGGCAGTGAGAACACCGGGGAGCTGTTTTTT. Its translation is CASSEQGSENTGELFF.

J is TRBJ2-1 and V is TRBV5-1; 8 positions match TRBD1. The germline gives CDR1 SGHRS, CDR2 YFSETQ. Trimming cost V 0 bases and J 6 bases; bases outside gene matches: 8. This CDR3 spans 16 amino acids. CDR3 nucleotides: TGCGCCAGCAGCTTGGAGGCTGGGACAGGTTCCAATGAGCAGTTCTTC. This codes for CASSLEAGTGSNEQFF.

The CDR3 coding sequence is TGTGCCAGCACAGGCCAGGGGGTGGGAAAAAACATTCAGTACTTC. It codes for CASTGQGVGKNIQYF. The chain employs TRBV28 and TRBJ2-4, with 7 bases fitting TRBD1. The germline V gene has CDR1 MDHEN and CDR2 SYDVKM. The V gene end was trimmed by 7 bases and the J gene end by 4 bases; junction bases not matched to a gene: 10. The CDR3 loop spans 15 amino acids.

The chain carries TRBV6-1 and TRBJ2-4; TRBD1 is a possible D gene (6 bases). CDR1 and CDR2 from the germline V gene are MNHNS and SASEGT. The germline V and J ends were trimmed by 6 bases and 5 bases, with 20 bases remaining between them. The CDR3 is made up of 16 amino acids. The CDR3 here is CASRETGFSAENIQYF. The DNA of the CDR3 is TGTGCCAGCAGGGAAACAGGGTTTTCGGCCGAAAACATTCAGTACTTC.

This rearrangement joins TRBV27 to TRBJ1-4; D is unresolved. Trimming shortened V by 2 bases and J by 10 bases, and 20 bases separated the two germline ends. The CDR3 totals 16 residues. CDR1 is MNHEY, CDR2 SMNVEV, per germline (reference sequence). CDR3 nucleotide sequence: TGTGCCAGCAGTTTACCCGGGCCGGCGAAAGGAGGAAAACTGTTTTTT. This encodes CASSLPGPAKGGKLFF. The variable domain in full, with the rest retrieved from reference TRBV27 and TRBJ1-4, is EAQVTQNPRYLITVTGKKLTVTCSQNMNHEYMSWYRQDPGLGLRQIYYSMNVEVTDKGDVPEGYKVSRKEKRNFPLILESPSPNQTSLYFCASSLPGPAKGGKLFFGSGTQLSVL.

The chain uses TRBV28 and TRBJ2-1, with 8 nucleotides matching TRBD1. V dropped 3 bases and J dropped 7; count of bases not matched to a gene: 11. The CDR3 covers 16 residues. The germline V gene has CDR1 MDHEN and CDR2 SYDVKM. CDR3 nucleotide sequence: TGTGCCAGCAGTTTTCCCGGGACAGGATTAGGTAATGAGCAGTTCTTC. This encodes CASSFPGTGLGNEQFF. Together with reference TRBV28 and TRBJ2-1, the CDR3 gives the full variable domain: DVKVTQSSRYLVKRTGEKVFLECVQDMDHENMFWYRQDPGLGLRLIYFSYDVKMKEKGDIPEGYSVSREKKERFSLILESASTNQTSMYLCASSFPGTGLGNEQFFGPGTRLTVL.

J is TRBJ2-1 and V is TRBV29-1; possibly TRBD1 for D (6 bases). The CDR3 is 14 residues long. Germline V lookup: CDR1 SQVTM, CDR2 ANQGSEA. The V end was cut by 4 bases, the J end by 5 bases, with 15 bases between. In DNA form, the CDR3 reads TGCAGCGTTGTGTATCAGGGGTCGGACAATGAGCAGTTCTTC. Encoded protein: CSVVYQGSDNEQFF.

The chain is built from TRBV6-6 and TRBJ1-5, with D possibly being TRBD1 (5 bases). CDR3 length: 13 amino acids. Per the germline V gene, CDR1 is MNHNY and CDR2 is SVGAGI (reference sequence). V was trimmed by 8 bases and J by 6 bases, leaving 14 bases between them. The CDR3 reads CASSGAAGQPQHF. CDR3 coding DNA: TGTGCCAGCTCTGGGGCGGCCGGTCAGCCCCAGCATTTT.

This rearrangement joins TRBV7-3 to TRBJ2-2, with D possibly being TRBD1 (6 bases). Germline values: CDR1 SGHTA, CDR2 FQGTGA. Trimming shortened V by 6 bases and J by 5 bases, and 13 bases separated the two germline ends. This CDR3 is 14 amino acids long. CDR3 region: CASSFDRSTGELFF. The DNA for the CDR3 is TGTGCCAGCAGTTTTGACAGGAGTACCGGGGAGCTGTTTTTT.